What follows are 5 T cell receptor beta chains derived from one specimen sequenced in a study of glioma-infiltrating T cells. The iRepertoire nested amplicon-rescue multiplex PCR amplified TCR alpha and beta CDR3s from RNA. TCRdb reprocessed the multiplex PCR reads via MiXCR and lists one record per CDR3 protein. The sample comprises some 130,000 distinct CDR3 sequences, around 25% of which are singletons, and 27% rests with the top ten. Sequences were obtained from glioma tissue, nonneoplastic brain tissue, or PBMCs (not recorded which). These TCRs come from a human donor with low-grade glioma or glioblastoma, undergoing nonglioma brain surgery, or in good health (not recorded which).

This clonotype turned up a few times. This chain uses TRBV28 with TRBJ1-5; TRBD1 is a possible D gene (6 bases). The CDR3 covers 14 residues. Trimming pared 11 bases from V and 6 bases from J, leaving 20 bases between. Germline CDR1 reads MDHEN; CDR2 reads SYDVKM. The CDR3 loop reads CASRGGAWGQPQHF. CDR3 nucleotide sequence: TGTGCCTCCCGTGGGGGGGCGTGGGGTCAGCCCCAGCATTTT.

This clonotype was detected a few times. The chain links TRBV7-9 to TRBJ2-6; maybe TRBD1 (5 bases). Germline-derived CDR1 and CDR2 are SEHNR and FQNEAQ (reference sequence). Trimming took off 3 bases at V and 0 bases at J, with 12 bases between the two ends. The CDR3 length is 17 residues. The CDR3 protein is CASSLAHRGSGANVLTF. In DNA, the CDR3 is TGTGCCAGCAGCTTGGCACATAGGGGCTCTGGGGCCAACGTCCTGACTTTC.

The chain is built from TRBV19 and TRBJ2-1; 7 bases fit TRBD1. Germline V lookup: CDR1 LNHDA, CDR2 SQIVND (reference sequence). This CDR3 is built from 13 residues. V lost 5 bases to trimming and J lost 7 bases; unmatched junction nucleotides: 5. The DNA of the CDR3 is TGTGCCAGTAGTGCGACACAGGGGAATGAGCAGTTCTTC. Its translation is CASSATQGNEQFF.

This clonotype was seen a handful of times. The chain combines TRBV2 with TRBJ1-5; possibly TRBD1 for D (5 bases). The germline gives CDR1 SNHLY, CDR2 FYNNEI. V gave up 7 bases and J gave up 3 bases, with 7 bases separating them. The CDR3 has 12 residues. The CDR3 DNA follows: TGTGCCAGCAAGGGACTCAATCAGCCCCAGCATTTT. Protein product: CASKGLNQPQHF.

This rearrangement joins TRBV20-1 to TRBJ2-5; D is unresolved. This CDR3 has 14 amino acids. In germline, CDR1 is DFQATT, CDR2 SNEGSKA (reference sequence). Trimming removed 1 base from V and 2 bases from J, with 11 bases in between. The CDR3 DNA reads as TGCAGTGCTAGAGGGGTGGGTAGGCAAGAGACCCAGTACTTC. It yields the protein CSARGVGRQETQYF.